One and the same sample provided the 27 T cell receptor beta chains below, sequenced in a study of identical twins. Each CDR3 protein is one row after TCRdb ran MiXCR on the 5' RACE reads. The sample yields about 520,000 distinct CDR3 sequences, 20% to 25% seen once. The sample also formed part of further work on T cells expressing NK-cell markers.

Sequencing used CD4+ T cells sorted from blood. These TCRs come from a woman younger than 35 in good health.

Concerning this clonotype itself: An end of the junction differs from the germline gene, which may be a read error. V usage is TRBV20-1 and J usage is TRBJ2-1, with 9 bases fitting TRBD1. Germline loops: CDR1 DFQATT, CDR2 SNEGSKA (reference sequence). CDR3 size: 16 residues. CDR3 protein: CCARDSHRDRDHEQFF. CDR3 DNA sequence: TGCTGTGCTAGAGATTCACACCGGGACAGGGATCATGAGCAGTTCTTC.

This clonotype was detected a few times. CDR3 sequence reads: CASSYLRGGVYNEQFF. In nucleotides, the CDR3 is TGTGCCAGCAGTTACCTCAGGGGAGGGGTTTACAATGAGCAGTTCTTC. V is TRBV6-5 and J is TRBJ2-1; TRBD2 is a possible D gene (7 bases). V was shortened by 2 bases and J by 4 bases, with 15 bases between the two germline ends. The germline CDR1 and CDR2 sequences are MNHEY and SVGAGI. CDR3 size: 16 residues.

In this sample, this clonotype turned up many times. The chain recombines TRBV12-3 or TRBV12-4 with TRBJ1-5; no clear D gene. CDR3 size: 14 residues. The germline V and J ends were trimmed by 8 bases and 1 base, with 12 bases remaining between them. CDR3 sequence: CASSWRVSNQPQHF. Written as DNA, the CDR3 is TGTGCCAGCTCTTGGCGAGTCAGCAATCAGCCCCAGCATTTT.

The genes are TRBV29-1 and TRBJ2-1, with D maybe TRBD1 (5 bases). Germline CDR1 reads SQVTM; CDR2 reads ANQGSEA. V was cut by 4 bases and J by 7 bases, with 14 bases left in between. This CDR3 region has 13 residues. This CDR3 reads CSVARRGKNEQFF. CDR3 nucleotides: TGCAGCGTTGCCAGAAGGGGAAAGAATGAGCAGTTCTTC.

A few counts support this clonotype. CDR3 amino acids: CASRASGSIGNEQFF. The CDR3 region has the DNA TGCGCCAGCAGGGCTAGCGGGAGTATCGGTAATGAGCAGTTCTTC. This chain connects TRBV5-1 to TRBJ2-1; TRBD2 matches at 10 bases. With 5 bases clipped from V and 7 bases from J, the junction kept 9 bases outside the gene matches. The CDR3 is made up of 15 amino acids. In germline, CDR1 is SGHRS, CDR2 YFSETQ.

This clonotype was picked up a small number of times. This rearrangement joins TRBV12-3 or TRBV12-4 to TRBJ2-7, with 10 bases fitting TRBD1. There are 17 residues in the CDR3. Trimming removed 3 bases from V and 3 bases from J; junction bases left unmatched: 11. CDR3 in DNA: TGTGCCAGCAGTTTGGTTCGAGGAGGGACAGGGGACTACGAGCAGTACTTC. It encodes CASSLVRGGTGDYEQYF.

This clonotype was picked up a small number of times. The chain recombines TRBV6-5 with TRBJ2-1; D remains unclear. Trimming pared 0 bases from V and 13 bases from J, leaving 10 bases between. Germline assignment: CDR1 MNHEY and CDR2 SVGAGI. The CDR3 is 12 amino acids. The chain's CDR3 is CASSYSSELQFF. The CDR3 DNA reads TGTGCCAGCAGTTACTCGTCCGAGCTACAGTTCTTC.

In its sample, this clonotype was seen a few times. V gene TRBV7-2 combines with J gene TRBJ2-7; 8 bases line up with TRBD2. The CDR3 totals 16 residues. Germline CDR1 and CDR2: SGHTA and FQGNSA. J gave up 2 bases and V 3 bases, and 9 bases lay outside the gene matches. The chain's CDR3 is CASSFGTPGLAYEQYF. As DNA, the CDR3 is TGTGCCAGCAGCTTTGGGACACCGGGACTAGCCTACGAGCAGTACTTC.

The chain couples TRBV5-1 to TRBJ2-7; D possibly corresponds to TRBD2 (5 bases). V lost 3 bases and J 3 bases, leaving 10 bases between the germline ends. The CDR3 is 13 residues long. Germline assignment: CDR1 SGHRS and CDR2 YFSETQ. This chain's CDR3 is CASSSGIIYEQYF. The CDR3 DNA sequence: TGCGCCAGCAGCTCGGGAATAATCTACGAGCAGTACTTC.

This clonotype was counted at least ten times. The chain recombines TRBV3-1 with TRBJ1-1, with D hard to call. The CDR3 runs to 11 residues. The germline gives CDR1 LGHDT, CDR2 YNNKEL (reference sequence). V lost 5 bases and J 11 bases, leaving 12 bases between the germline ends. CDR3 protein: CASSTLGGAFF. The CDR3, as DNA: TGTGCCAGCAGCACACTAGGCGGGGCTTTCTTT. The entire variable domain, with the rest obtained from reference TRBV3-1 and TRBJ1-1, is as follows: DTAVSQTPKYLVTQMGNDKSIKCEQNLGHDTMYWYKQDSKKFLKIMFSYNNKELIINETVPNRFSPKSPDKAHLNLHINSLELGDSAVYFCASSTLGGAFFGQGTRLTVV.

This clonotype came up a few times. The chain has TRBV7-9 and TRBJ2-2; D not resolved. Germline values: CDR1 SEHNR, CDR2 FQNEAQ (reference sequence). Trimming took off 5 bases at V and 4 bases at J, with 11 bases between the two ends. CDR3 size: 14 residues. CDR3 region: CASSVRRTTGELFF. CDR3 coding DNA: TGTGCCAGCAGCGTCCGTAGGACCACCGGGGAGCTGTTTTTT.

There are many counts of this clonotype. The chain employs TRBV12-3 or TRBV12-4 and TRBJ1-1, with D unclear. Trimming removed 7 bases at V and 0 bases at J, with 12 bases between. This CDR3 region has 14 residues. CDR3 protein: CASIYAHMNTEAFF. As DNA, the CDR3 is TGTGCCAGCATATACGCGCACATGAACACTGAAGCTTTCTTT.

The chain joins TRBV15 to TRBJ1-2; no definite D call. The CDR3 consists of 15 residues. Trimming took off 0 bases at V and 4 bases at J, with 12 bases between the two ends. Germline CDR1 and CDR2: LNHNV and YYDKDF (reference sequence). CDR3 in DNA: TGTGCCACCAGCAGAGATAATAAAGAACGCTATGGCTACACCTTC. This translates into CATSRDNKERYGYTF.

This clonotype was counted only a few times. The chain uses TRBV10-3 and TRBJ1-1; 8 bases match TRBD1. From germline, CDR1 is ENHRY and CDR2 SYGVKD. This CDR3 comprises 14 residues. V was pared by 8 bases and J by 5 bases, with 10 bases of the junction left unmatched. CDR3 DNA: TGTGCCATCTGGACAGGGAAGGAAGAAACTGAAGCTTTCTTT. This encodes CAIWTGKEETEAFF.

The V gene is TRBV15, the J gene TRBJ2-5; possibly TRBD2 for D (6 bases). Looked up from germline, CDR1 is LNHNV and CDR2 is YYDKDF (reference sequence). The CDR3 runs to 17 residues. Trimming stripped 4 bases from V and 2 bases from J, with 20 bases between. DNA for the CDR3: TGTGCCACCAGCACCCAGCCCCCCGGGGGAGGACAAGAGACCCAGTACTTC. Translation: CATSTQPPGGGQETQYF.

This clonotype was detected only a few times. This sequence joins TRBV7-2 and TRBJ2-1; 8 nucleotides match TRBD2. Trimming took 2 bases from V and 7 from J; bases not matched to a gene: 16. This CDR3 has 18 residues. Looked up from germline, CDR1 is SGHTA and CDR2 is FQGNSA. As DNA, the CDR3 is TGTGCCAGCAGCTTAACGCTAGCGGGCTCCACAGGGCTGAATGAGCAGTTCTTC. Protein: CASSLTLAGSTGLNEQFF.

The J gene is TRBJ1-5, the V gene TRBV20-1, with 7 bases lining up with TRBD1. The CDR3 covers 14 residues. Losses at the gene ends were 4 bases for V and 0 bases for J; bases not matched to a gene: 3. Germline assignment: CDR1 DFQATT and CDR2 SNEGSKA (reference sequence). The CDR3 loop reads CSAKGQYSNQPQHF. The CDR3 DNA reads TGCAGTGCTAAGGGACAGTATAGCAATCAGCCCCAGCATTTT.

The chain employs TRBV6-5 and TRBJ1-1, with D tentatively TRBD1 (6 bases). CDR3 length: 15 residues. Germline CDR1 reads MNHEY; CDR2 reads SVGAGI. Trimming pared 2 bases from V and 1 base from J, leaving 11 bases between. Written as DNA, the CDR3 is TGTGCCAGCAGTTACCCGGGGGGCAGGAACACTGAAGCTTTCTTT. Translating it yields CASSYPGGRNTEAFF.

The chain links TRBV20-1 to TRBJ2-7; no clear D. Trimming removed 4 bases at V and 5 bases at J, with 9 bases between. This CDR3 has 11 residues. CDR1 and CDR2 from the germline V gene are DFQATT and SNEGSKA (reference sequence). The CDR3 sequence is CSAIVSHEQYF. The CDR3 DNA reads as TGCAGTGCTATAGTGTCCCACGAGCAGTACTTC.

This sequence joins TRBV7-2 and TRBJ1-5; a possible D gene is TRBD1 (5 bases). Between the trimmed V and J ends, which lost 6 bases and 1 base, there was a span of 13 bases. The V gene's germline CDR1 is SGHTA and CDR2 FQGNSA. The length of the CDR3 is 15 residues. CDR3 in DNA: TGTGCCAGCAGTCCTGAGGGGTTAAGCAATCAGCCCCAGCATTTT. This gives the protein CASSPEGLSNQPQHF.

The V and J genes are TRBV7-8 and TRBJ1-5; D gene unclear. The CDR3 sequence is 15 residues long. Germline assignment: CDR1 SGHVS and CDR2 FQNEAQ. Trimming removed 5 bases from V and 4 bases from J, with 15 bases in between. The CDR3 region has the DNA TGTGCCAGCAGCCCCCGTATTTTAGGGAATCAGCCCCAGCATTTT. This sequence encodes CASSPRILGNQPQHF.

The chain has TRBV7-2 and TRBJ2-7, with 10 bases identical to TRBD2. Trimming removed 1 base from V and 3 bases from J; junction bases left unmatched: 6. Looked up from germline, CDR1 is SGHTA and CDR2 is FQGNSA. The CDR3 totals 16 residues. CDR3 sequence: CASSLEGLAAIYEQYF. As DNA, the CDR3 is TGTGCCAGCAGCTTAGAAGGACTAGCGGCGATCTACGAGCAGTACTTC.

This chain connects TRBV20-1 to TRBJ1-2, with D perhaps TRBD1 (5 bases). Germline lookup yields CDR1 DFQATT and CDR2 SNEGSKA (reference sequence). V gave up 1 base and J gave up 2 bases, with 14 bases separating them. The CDR3 has 15 residues. Written as DNA, the CDR3 is TGCAGTGCTAGAGGCGGGGGGGAGCGGAACTATGGCTACACCTTC. Amino acid sequence: CSARGGGERNYGYTF.

The chain combines TRBV5-1 with TRBJ2-3, with D perhaps matching TRBD2 (6 bases). The CDR3 runs to 15 residues. The V gene's germline CDR1 is SGHRS and CDR2 YFSETQ. Trimming shortened V by 9 bases and J by 1 base, and 18 bases separated the two germline ends. The CDR3 is CATKGASDRTDTQYF. Written as DNA, the CDR3 is TGCGCCACAAAAGGAGCTAGCGACCGCACAGATACGCAGTATTTT.

This rearrangement joins TRBV4-3 to TRBJ2-1; TRBD2 matches 12 bases. Germline V gene sequence: CDR1 LGHNA, CDR2 YSLEER. Trimming at V came to 4 bases and at J to 2 bases, leaving 3 bases not matched to a gene. This CDR3 has 16 residues. The CDR3 sequence is CASSPTSGRAYNEQFF. The CDR3 DNA sequence: TGCGCCAGCAGCCCGACTAGCGGGAGAGCCTACAATGAGCAGTTCTTC.

This clonotype was observed a few times. This chain joins TRBV20-1 and TRBJ2-1; the D gene could be TRBD1 or TRBD2 (5 bases each). Germline assignment: CDR1 DFQATT and CDR2 SNEGSKA (reference sequence). Between the trimmed V and J ends, which lost 3 bases and 2 bases, there was a span of 17 bases. CDR3 length equals 16 residues. CDR3 nucleotides: TGCAGTGCTAGCGCCCCCTGGGGGAGCACCTACAATGAGCAGTTCTTC. Translated: CSASAPWGSTYNEQFF.

The rearrangement uses TRBV27 and TRBJ2-7; D unclear. V lost 5 bases and J lost 7, with 15 bases in between. The CDR3 is 13 amino acids. Per germline, CDR1 MNHEY and CDR2 SMNVEV (reference sequence). CDR3 residues: CASSRAFQGEQYF. The CDR3 DNA follows: TGTGCCAGCAGTCGGGCATTTCAAGGGGAGCAGTACTTC.